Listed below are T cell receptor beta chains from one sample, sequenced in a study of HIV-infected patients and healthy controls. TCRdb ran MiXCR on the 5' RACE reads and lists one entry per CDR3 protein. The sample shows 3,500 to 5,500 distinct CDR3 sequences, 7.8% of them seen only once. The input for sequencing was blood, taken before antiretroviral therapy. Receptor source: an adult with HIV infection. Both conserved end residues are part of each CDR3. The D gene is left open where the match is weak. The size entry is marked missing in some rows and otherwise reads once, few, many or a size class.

TGTGCCAGCAGCCTCAACAGGGCCCAAGAGACCCAGTACTTC CASSLNRAQETQYF . TRBJ2-5 14 TRBV14 .
TGTGCCAGCAGCTTAGACAGGAACTCCTACAATGAGCAGTTCTTC CASSLDRNSYNEQFF . TRBJ2-1 15 TRBV5-4 medium-sized
TGCAGTGCGGTACCCTTGTCGGATACGCAGTATTTT CSAVPLSDTQYF . TRBJ2-3 12 TRBV20-1 many
TGTGCCAGCAGCCAAGACAGGGGGCGAGGCAATCAGCCCCAGCATTTT CASSQDRGRGNQPQHF TRBD1 TRBJ1-5 16 TRBV5-6 many
TGTGCCAGCAGCCCAACGCGGGCAGGAGCGGGGGATACGCAGTATTTT CASSPTRAGAGDTQYF TRBD2 TRBJ2-3 16 TRBV7-3 .
TGTGCCAGCAGCGACGGAGGTTTTGGGCCCCAGCATTTT CASSDGGFGPQHF . TRBJ1-5 13 TRBV14 few
TGCAGTGCTAGAGACGGACCACGTGGCTATGGCTACACCTTC CSARDGPRGYGYTF . TRBJ1-2 14 TRBV20-1 medium-sized
TGTGCCAGCAGCCCGCAGGGAGCGCCTAACTATGGCTACACCTTC CASSPQGAPNYGYTF . TRBJ1-2 15 TRBV7-8 medium-sized
TGTGCCAGCAGTTCCCGCCCGATCTACGAGCAGTACTTC CASSSRPIYEQYF . TRBJ2-7 13 TRBV28 .
TGTGCCAGCAGTTTCGACAGGGATGGCACTGAAGCTTTCTTT CASSFDRDGTEAFF TRBD1 TRBJ1-1 14 TRBV12-3/TRBV12-4 medium-sized
TGCAGTGCTAGAAGCCAGACAGGTCCAAATCAGCCCCAGCATTTT CSARSQTGPNQPQHF . TRBJ1-5 15 TRBV20-1 few
TGTGCCAGCAGTCTTCAGGGTAGGGCTGAAGCTTTCTTT CASSLQGRAEAFF . TRBJ1-1 13 TRBV3-1 many
TGTGCCAGCAGTGGCCGGCTCTCTGGAAACACCATATATTTT CASSGRLSGNTIYF . TRBJ1-3 14 TRBV27 medium-sized
TGCGCCAGCAGCCCCTTTGGTAGCGGGGGGTCCACCGGGGAGCTGTTTTTT CASSPFGSGGSTGELFF TRBD2 TRBJ2-2 17 TRBV5-1 .
TGTGCCAGCTCACGCCAGGGCCCCCCTCGCACAGATACGCAGTATTTT CASSRQGPPRTDTQYF . TRBJ2-3 16 TRBV18 medium-sized
TGTGCCAGTTACCCGGGGGGACAGGGGACCGGGGAGCTGTTTTTT CASYPGGQGTGELFF TRBD1 TRBJ2-2 15 TRBV19 medium-sized
TGCGCCAGCAGCTTGACCCAGGGCTCCTACGAGCAGTACTTC CASSLTQGSYEQYF . TRBJ2-7 14 TRBV5-1 few
TGTGCCAGCAGTTACGACGCGGGGGGCCAAGAGACCCAGTACTTC CASSYDAGGQETQYF TRBD2 TRBJ2-5 15 TRBV6-6 medium-sized
TGTGCCAGCAGCCGCCGGGACAGCAGCTCCTACGAGCAGTACTTC CASSRRDSSSYEQYF TRBD1 TRBJ2-7 15 TRBV7-9 medium-sized
TGTGCCAGCAGCTCTGCGTATGTTAGCACAGATACGCAGTATTTT CASSSAYVSTDTQYF . TRBJ2-3 15 TRBV7-6 many
TGTGCCAGCTCACCACCGGGGAAGTCTGGGGCCAACGTCCTGACTTTC CASSPPGKSGANVLTF . TRBJ2-6 16 TRBV18 many
TGTGCCAGTAGTAAAGACAGGGGTTTCGAGACCCAGTACTTC CASSKDRGFETQYF TRBD1 TRBJ2-5 14 TRBV19 many
TGTGCCAGCAGCTTAGATGTTTCGCGCGGGGGGCAGGTCTTC CASSLDVSRGGQVF TRBD2 TRBJ2-1 14 TRBV7-2 many
TGTGCCAGTAAAAGAGCAGGACTAGCGGGGTTCAATGAGCAGTTCTTC CASKRAGLAGFNEQFF TRBD2 TRBJ2-1 16 TRBV19 few
TGCGCCAGCAGCATACAGGAAAGCTCCTACAATGAGCAGTTCTTC CASSIQESSYNEQFF . TRBJ2-1 15 TRBV5-1 medium-sized
TGCGCCAGCAGCCCGCCGGGGACGGCGGGTGAAGCTTTCTTT CASSPPGTAGEAFF . TRBJ1-1 14 TRBV5-1 many
TGTGCCAGCAGCACCACTAGCGGGGGGACCTACAATGAGCAGTTCTTC CASSTTSGGTYNEQFF TRBD2 TRBJ2-1 16 TRBV7-6 many
TGTGCCAGCAAAGACAGGAGCTATGGCTACACCTTC CASKDRSYGYTF . TRBJ1-2 12 TRBV9 medium-sized
TGCAGTGCTAGATCCTTCGCCTCCGGGGCGGCGGGGGGGCCCTTGGAGACCCAGTACTTC CSARSFASGAAGGPLETQYF TRBD2 TRBJ2-5 20 TRBV20-1 medium-sized
TGTGCCAGTAACTCTCGGGACCAAAATTCACCCCTCCACTTT CASNSRDQNSPLHF . TRBJ1-6 14 TRBV9 medium-sized
TGTGCCAGCATAGCCTTGGGGGTAGGAGTTGGAGAGCAGTACTTC CASIALGVGVGEQYF . TRBJ2-7 15 TRBV6-5 medium-sized
TGTGCCAGCAGCCAAGAATTGGCTTACACCGGGGAGCTGTTTTTT CASSQELAYTGELFF . TRBJ2-2 15 TRBV3-1 few
TGTGCCAGTAGTATAGGGGTGGCAGGGAAGTTCTTC CASSIGVAGKFF . TRBJ2-1 12 TRBV19 many
TGTGCCAGCATCTCCGACTACAATGAGCAGTTCTTC CASISDYNEQFF . TRBJ2-1 12 TRBV6-5 .
TGTGCCAGCAGCCTACGACAGGGCGGCACCGGGGAGCTGTTTTTT CASSLRQGGTGELFF TRBD1 TRBJ2-2 15 TRBV7-2 medium-sized
TGTGCCAGCAGTTTTTCCAGGGGGCAGGATCAGCCCCAGCATTTT CASSFSRGQDQPQHF TRBD1 TRBJ1-5 15 TRBV27 few
TGTGCCTCACGGGCCGGGGAGCTGTTTTTT CASRAGELFF . TRBJ2-2 10 TRBV2 many
TGTGCCAGCAGCTTCGGCACCCTTGCGGATACGCAGTATTTT CASSFGTLADTQYF . TRBJ2-3 14 TRBV7-9 .
TGTGCCAGTAGTATGGAAGGGGACGAGCAGTACTTC CASSMEGDEQYF . TRBJ2-7 12 TRBV19 medium-sized
TGTGCCAGCAGCTTAGCGGGGGGACTGAACACTGAAGCTTTCTTT CASSLAGGLNTEAFF . TRBJ1-1 15 TRBV7-8 many
TGTGCCAGCAGCAAAGGGGCTTACCCTGTGGATACTGAAGCTTTCTTT CASSKGAYPVDTEAFF . TRBJ1-1 16 TRBV21-1 many
TGTGCCAGCAGTTTGGACAGGGCCACCTATGGCTACACCTTC CASSLDRATYGYTF TRBD1 TRBJ1-2 14 TRBV28 many
TGTGCCAGCAGTTCTCTCGAACTAGCCAAAAACATTCAGTACTTC CASSSLELAKNIQYF . TRBJ2-4 15 TRBV27 .
TGTGCCAGCACCTCGACGGGGTCTGCTTTCTTT CASTSTGSAFF . TRBJ1-1 11 TRBV6-1 medium-sized
TGTGCCTGGAGTCCTTCCGTGAGTGGCTACACCTTC CAWSPSVSGYTF . TRBJ1-2 12 TRBV30 many
TGTGCCAGCAGTTCTGCGGGGAGCTCCTACGAGCAGTACTTC CASSSAGSSYEQYF . TRBJ2-7 14 TRBV6-5 medium-sized
TGTGCCAGCAGTTTAAGTCAGCTGAACACTGAAGCTTTCTTT CASSLSQLNTEAFF . TRBJ1-1 14 TRBV6-5 many
TGTGCCAGTAGCCTAGCGGGAGTGGATACGCAGCATTTT CASSLAGVDTQHF . TRBJ1-5 13 TRBV19 .
TGTGCCAGCAGCGACCCAATTCGAGCAGATACGCAGTATTTT CASSDPIRADTQYF . TRBJ2-3 14 TRBV9 medium-sized
TGTGCCAGCAGCCCGTGGACTAGCGGGGGGATAGAGACCCAGTACTTC CASSPWTSGGIETQYF TRBD2 TRBJ2-5 16 TRBV9 medium-sized
TGTGCCAGCAGTTCCGGGACAGGTTCGAAAGGCTACACCTTC CASSSGTGSKGYTF TRBD1 TRBJ1-2 14 TRBV27 medium-sized